This T cell receptor (beta chain) was documented in a study of blood T cell repertoires in COVID-19. This CDR3 has 19 residues. Trimming at V came to 1 base and at J to 1 base, leaving 10 bases not matched to a gene. Germline loops: CDR1 KGHSH, CDR2 LQKENI. Libraries were prepared by immunoSEQ multiplex PCR; TCRdb keeps only in-frame clonotypes and omits some of them. Seen here are around 180,000 clones, 70% to 90% observed once, and the top ten hold 2.9%. The clonotype comes from a woman aged 25 to 45 with active or convalescent COVID-19. V and J are TRBV18 and TRBJ2-6; 7 bases match TRBD1. The sample comprised peripheral blood. The CDR3 sequence: CASSPQGQTRRSGANVLTF. The DNA of the CDR3 is TGTGCCAGCTCACCACAGGGACAGACAAGGAGGTCTGGGGCCAACGTCCTGACTTTC.